The next 25 T cell receptor beta chains were all read from a single sample in a study of tumor-infiltrating lymphocytes in localized non-small cell lung cancer. TCRdb keeps only in-frame clones here, not all; method: immunoSEQ multiplex PCR. The data show nearly 9,500 clones, with approximately 80% seen just once and 17% held by the top ten. The sample was uninvolved lung tissue not adjacent to the tumor. All receptors come from a human donor with non-small cell lung cancer.

DNA of the CDR3: TGTGCCAGCCGTGGGACAGGGGACGCATCTGGGGCCAACGTCCTGACTTTC. This gives the protein CASRGTGDASGANVLTF. The genes are TRBV6-1 and TRBJ2-6, with TRBD1 matching over 10 bases. Unmatched junction bases numbered 8, after V lost 8 bases and J lost 1 base. This CDR3 has 17 residues. CDR1 and CDR2 (germline): MNHNS, SASEGT.

V is TRBV6-5 and J is TRBJ2-2; TRBD1 matches 8 bases. CDR3 length: 15 residues. Germline lookup yields CDR1 MNHEY and CDR2 SVGAGI. V was clipped by 5 bases and J by 6 bases; unmatched bases: 8. The CDR3 DNA follows: TGTGCCAGCAGTGCAACAGGGGGATCTCCCGGGGAGCTGTTTTTT. It encodes CASSATGGSPGELFF.

This chain links TRBV5-1 with TRBJ1-6, with D unresolved. V lost 0 bases to trimming and J lost 5 bases, with 9 bases between them. In germline, CDR1 is SGHRS, CDR2 YFSETQ. This CDR3 spans 15 amino acids. The CDR3 here is CASSLATGNNSPLHF. In DNA, the CDR3 is TGCGCCAGCAGCTTGGCGACGGGGAATAATTCACCCCTCCACTTT.

The chain joins TRBV7-9 to TRBJ2-3, with unresolved D. Trimming removed 3 bases from V and 2 bases from J, with 9 bases in between. The germline CDR1 and CDR2 sequences are SEHNR and FQNEAQ (reference sequence). The CDR3 runs to 14 residues. The CDR3 spells CASSFEIFTDTQYF. CDR3 in DNA: TGTGCCAGCAGCTTCGAGATTTTCACAGATACGCAGTATTTT. The variable domain in full, completed from reference TRBV7-9 and TRBJ2-3, reads DTGVSQNPRHKITKRGQNVTFRCDPISEHNRLYWYRQTLGQGPEFLTYFQNEAQLEKSRLLSDRFSAERPKGSFSTLEIQRTEQGDSAMYLCASSFEIFTDTQYFGPGTRLTVL.

There are a few counts of this clone. V usage is TRBV30 and J usage is TRBJ1-6; D gene uncertain. This CDR3 has 16 residues. Germline CDR1 GTSNPN, CDR2 SVGIG (reference sequence). Trimming shortened V by 0 bases and J by 8 bases, and 17 bases separated the two germline ends. CDR3 region: CAWSVQRGSGDSPLHF. DNA for the CDR3: TGTGCCTGGAGTGTACAAAGAGGGTCCGGGGATTCACCCCTCCACTTT.

The chain combines TRBV5-1 with TRBJ1-4; D is perhaps TRBD1 (5 bases). The V end lost 0 bases, the J end lost 4 bases, and 10 bases lay between the germline ends. The CDR3 covers 15 residues. The germline V gene encodes CDR1 SGHRS and CDR2 YFSETQ. The CDR3 nucleotides are TGCGCCAGCAGCTTGGCCACAGGAGTTAATGAAAAACTGTTTTTT. Translating it yields CASSLATGVNEKLFF.

The chain links TRBV10-3 to TRBJ1-6, with D maybe TRBD1 (5 bases). Trimming took 4 bases from V and 7 from J, leaving 11 bases between them. Germline V gene lookup returns CDR1 ENHRY and CDR2 SYGVKD. This CDR3 has 14 residues. The CDR3 DNA follows: TGTGCCATCAGTGTGGGGGGATGGAATTCACCCCTCCACTTT. This sequence encodes CAISVGGWNSPLHF.

The chain is built from TRBV2 and TRBJ2-5; 14 bases are shared with TRBD2. Per germline, CDR1 SNHLY and CDR2 FYNNEI. V trimming: 9 bases; J trimming: 2 bases; junction bases outside the gene matches: 2. CDR3 length equals 14 residues. The CDR3 DNA reads as TGTGCCAGTCGACTAGCGGGGGGGCAAGAGACCCAGTACTTC. Its translation is CASRLAGGQETQYF. Full variable domain (missing parts from reference TRBV2 and TRBJ2-5): EPEVTQTPSHQVTQMGQEVILRCVPISNHLYFYWYRQILGQKVEFLVSFYNNEISEKSEIFDDQFSVERPDGSNFTLKIRSTKLEDSAMYFCASRLAGGQETQYFGPGTRLLVL.

The rearrangement uses TRBV18 and TRBJ2-7; weak D call: TRBD1 (6 bases). CDR1 KGHSH and CDR2 LQKENI come from the germline V gene. Trimming shortened V by 4 bases and J by 6 bases, and 13 bases separated the two germline ends. This CDR3 has 13 amino acids. CDR3 protein: CASSLQGSGEQYF. The CDR3 DNA reads as TGTGCCAGCTCACTTCAGGGGTCTGGCGAGCAGTACTTC.

The chain uses TRBV14 and TRBJ1-3, with 7 bases identical to TRBD1. Germline-derived CDR1 and CDR2 are SGHDN and FVKESK. The V gene end was trimmed by 3 bases and the J gene end by 0 bases; junction bases not matched to a gene: 5. The CDR3 has 16 amino acids. The CDR3 coding sequence is TGTGCCAGCAGCCAGGGACAGCTCTTCTCTGGAAACACCATATATTTT. This translates into CASSQGQLFSGNTIYF.

The rearrangement joins TRBV15 to TRBJ1-4; 7 bases are shared with TRBD1. Germline CDR1 is LNHNV and CDR2 is YYDKDF (reference sequence). The J segment lost 4 bases and the V segment lost 0 bases, leaving 11 bases of the junction unmatched. The CDR3 contains 18 residues. The CDR3 DNA is TGTGCCACCAGCAGAGATAGGGGGCTAGGCACCGTTAATGAAAAACTGTTTTTT. This sequence encodes CATSRDRGLGTVNEKLFF.

The chain has TRBV6-5 and TRBJ2-2, with TRBD1 matching over 9 bases. J lost 6 bases, V lost 5 bases, and 7 bases had no gene match. The germline CDR1 and CDR2 sequences are MNHEY and SVGAGI. This CDR3 has 15 amino acids. CDR3 nucleotides: TGTGCCAGCAGTGGGAGGACAGGGGAGGCCGGGGAGCTGTTTTTT. Amino acid sequence: CASSGRTGEAGELFF.

The rearrangement links TRBV2 to TRBJ2-2; 8 bases align to TRBD1. The CDR3 is made up of 13 amino acids. Germline V gene sequence: CDR1 SNHLY, CDR2 FYNNEI. V trimming: 10 bases; J trimming: 6 bases; junction bases outside the gene matches: 7. The CDR3: CATLQQGAGELFF. Here the CDR3 DNA reads TGTGCCACCCTACAACAGGGGGCCGGGGAGCTGTTTTTT.

This clone was detected only a few times. The chain carries TRBV28 and TRBJ2-7; 10 bases align to TRBD1. The J segment lost 5 bases and the V segment lost 8 bases, leaving 9 bases of the junction unmatched. The V gene's germline CDR1 is MDHEN and CDR2 SYDVKM. The CDR3 covers 14 residues. CDR3 loop: CASGWDRGKHEQYF. In nucleotides, the CDR3 is TGTGCCAGCGGCTGGGACAGGGGAAAGCACGAGCAGTACTTC.

This sequence joins TRBV6-1 and TRBJ1-2; D is uncertain. The CDR3 contains 15 residues. Trimming cost V 0 bases and J 7 bases, with 15 bases left between them. Germline loops: CDR1 MNHNS, CDR2 SASEGT. In DNA, the CDR3 is TGTGCCAGCAGTGAAGCCGGCAGCTCCCTCCTTGGCTACACCTTC. It specifies CASSEAGSSLLGYTF.

In its sample, this clone is medium-sized. The chain couples TRBV9 to TRBJ1-2; D gene ambiguous. The length of the CDR3 is 14 residues. In germline, CDR1 is SGDLS, CDR2 YYNGEE. V was shortened by 3 bases and J by 5 bases, with 14 bases between the two germline ends. Written as DNA, the CDR3 is TGTGCCAGCAGCGCTGGCCGTGGTTTTTATGGCTACACCTTC. Translation gives CASSAGRGFYGYTF.

The J gene is TRBJ2-3, the V gene TRBV9; D is possibly TRBD2 (5 bases). The CDR3 length is 14 residues. In germline, CDR1 is SGDLS, CDR2 YYNGEE. Trimming took off 1 base at V and 3 bases at J, with 9 bases between the two ends. The CDR3 protein is CASSVIGGTDTQYF. CDR3 in DNA: TGTGCCAGCAGCGTAATTGGAGGAACAGATACGCAGTATTTT.

As to this clone: A single base separates this from a much larger clone, so it may be a read error. This rearrangement joins TRBV29-1 to TRBJ1-1, with a possible D match to TRBD1 (5 bases). The CDR3 runs 13 residues. Germline V gives CDR1 SQVTM, CDR2 ANQGSEA. V lost 8 bases, J lost 5 bases, and 18 bases lay in between. CDR3 bases: TGCAGCATTGGGAGAGGGGAGAGGACTGAAGCTTTCTTT. This codes for CSIGRGERTEAFF.

This rearrangement joins TRBV5-1 to TRBJ2-7; D possibly uses TRBD1 or TRBD2 (5 bases each). The V end lost 0 bases, the J end lost 4 bases, and 8 bases lay between the germline ends. Germline loops: CDR1 SGHRS, CDR2 YFSETQ. This CDR3 has 13 amino acids. This chain's CDR3 is CASSLDRRYEQYF. The CDR3 DNA is TGCGCCAGCAGCTTGGACAGGAGGTACGAGCAGTACTTC.

This sequence joins TRBV19 and TRBJ1-2; D is unresolved. Germline V lookup: CDR1 LNHDA, CDR2 SQIVND (reference sequence). V shed 10 bases and J shed 4 bases, with 16 bases lying between them. The CDR3 covers 13 residues. CDR3 nucleotides: TGTGCCACAAAAGGGCGCCAGAGCTATGGCTACACCTTC. This codes for CATKGRQSYGYTF.

The chain has TRBV11-2 and TRBJ1-5; D is uncertain. The CDR3 length is 15 residues. Germline V gene sequence: CDR1 SGHAT, CDR2 FQNNGV. V was cut by 5 bases and J by 7 bases, with 18 bases left in between. CDR3 protein: CASSPLIGSGQPQHF. Written as DNA, the CDR3 is TGTGCCAGCAGCCCCCTCATCGGATCGGGACAGCCCCAGCATTTT.

This clone is a singleton in its sample. The V gene is TRBV5-6, the J gene TRBJ1-2; the D is unclear. Looked up from germline, CDR1 is SGHDT and CDR2 is YYEEEE. The V and J ends lost 4 bases and 6 bases respectively, with 19 bases between them. This CDR3 region has 15 residues. CDR3 DNA: TGTGCCAGCAGCCCCGATCTAGGACCTGGGAATGGCTACACCTTC. It yields the protein CASSPDLGPGNGYTF. Drawing the rest from reference TRBV5-6 and TRBJ1-2, the complete variable domain is DAGVTQSPTHLIKTRGQQVTLRCSPKSGHDTVSWYQQALGQGPQFIFQYYEEEERQRGNFPDRFSGHQFPNYSSELNVNALLLGDSALYLCASSPDLGPGNGYTFGSGTRLTVV.

This clone was seen just once. V gene TRBV19 combines with J gene TRBJ1-3, with D uncertain. The CDR3 runs 16 residues. CDR1 and CDR2 (germline): LNHDA, SQIVND (reference sequence). V lost 5 bases, J lost 1 base, and 15 bases lay in between. In nucleotides, the CDR3 is TGTGCCAGTAGTGCGCCGCGGAATGTGTCTGGAAACACCATATATTTT. Residues: CASSAPRNVSGNTIYF.

The chain joins TRBV5-1 to TRBJ2-4; D may match TRBD1 or TRBD2 (7 bases each). Germline assignment: CDR1 SGHRS and CDR2 YFSETQ. The CDR3 totals 13 residues. The germline V and J ends were trimmed by 1 base and 12 bases, with 14 bases remaining between them. CDR3 nucleotide sequence: TGCGCCAGCAGCTTGCAGGGGGAGGGTGGTCAGTACTTC. Encoded protein: CASSLQGEGGQYF. The entire variable domain, with the rest obtained from reference TRBV5-1 and TRBJ2-4, is as follows: KAGVTQTPRYLIKTRGQQVTLSCSPISGHRSVSWYQQTPGQGLQFLFEYFSETQRNKGNFPGRFSGRQFSNSRSEMNVSTLELGDSALYLCASSLQGEGGQYFGAGTRLSVL.

By frequency in the sample, this clone is medium-sized. This chain uses TRBV27 with TRBJ1-4; 7 bases map to TRBD1. V trimming: 5 bases; J trimming: 4 bases; junction bases outside the gene matches: 7. Germline V gene data show CDR1 as MNHEY and CDR2 as SMNVEV (reference sequence). This CDR3 comprises 15 residues. For the CDR3, the DNA is TGTGCCAGCAGTAGAAGGGGGACAGTTAATGAAAAACTGTTTTTT. This codes for CASSRRGTVNEKLFF.